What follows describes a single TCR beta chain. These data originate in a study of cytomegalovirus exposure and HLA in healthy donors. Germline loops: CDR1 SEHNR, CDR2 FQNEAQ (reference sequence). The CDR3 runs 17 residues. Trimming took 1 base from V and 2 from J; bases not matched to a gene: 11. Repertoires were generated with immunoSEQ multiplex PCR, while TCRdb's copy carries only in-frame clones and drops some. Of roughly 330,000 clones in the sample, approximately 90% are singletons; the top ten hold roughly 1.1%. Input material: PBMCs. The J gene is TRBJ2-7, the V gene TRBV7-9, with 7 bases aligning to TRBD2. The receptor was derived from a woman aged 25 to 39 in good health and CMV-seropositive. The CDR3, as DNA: TGTGCCAGCAGCTTAGTGTCTAGCGGAACAAGAACCTACGAGCAGTACTTC. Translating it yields CASSLVSSGTRTYEQYF.